The present T cell receptor (beta chain) was sequenced within a study of CD8+ T cells in alopecia areata. Findings and caveats of the study: Researchers reported that TCR sharing among patients proved less clear than in mice, possibly HLA-linked.

The sample holds one count of this clone. Its antigen is currently unknown. The authors sorted CD4+ and CD8+ T cells from PBMCs. The trim removed 7 bases at V and 5 bases at J, leaving 17 bases unmatched. The CDR3 has 16 amino acids. Per germline, CDR1 SQVTM and CDR2 ANQGSEA. Extracted RNA was reverse transcribed, and the resulting cDNA served as sequencing template. Data came from immunoSEQ multiplex PCR; TCRdb stores just in-frame clones and leaves some out. Of some 110,000 clones listed, about 60% are singletons. The rearrangement joins TRBV29-1 to TRBJ2-1; 7 positions agree with TRBD1. This clonotype was sampled from a human donor in good health. The sample comprised CD4+ T cells sorted from blood. CDR3 protein: CSALYRGTFVNNEQFF. In DNA form, the CDR3 reads TGCAGCGCCTTGTACAGGGGAACATTCGTGAACAATGAGCAGTTCTTC.